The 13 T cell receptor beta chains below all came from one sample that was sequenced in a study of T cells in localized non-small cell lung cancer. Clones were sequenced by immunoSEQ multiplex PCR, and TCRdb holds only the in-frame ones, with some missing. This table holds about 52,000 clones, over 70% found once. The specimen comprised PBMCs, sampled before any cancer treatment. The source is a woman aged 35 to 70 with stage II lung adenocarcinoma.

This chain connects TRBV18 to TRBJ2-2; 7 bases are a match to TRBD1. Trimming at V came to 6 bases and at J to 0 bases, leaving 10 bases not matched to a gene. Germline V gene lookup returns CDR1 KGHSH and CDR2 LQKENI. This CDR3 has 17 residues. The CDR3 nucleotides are TGTGCCAGCTCCTTGGTGACAGGGTCAACGAACACCGGGGAGCTGTTTTTT. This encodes CASSLVTGSTNTGELFF.

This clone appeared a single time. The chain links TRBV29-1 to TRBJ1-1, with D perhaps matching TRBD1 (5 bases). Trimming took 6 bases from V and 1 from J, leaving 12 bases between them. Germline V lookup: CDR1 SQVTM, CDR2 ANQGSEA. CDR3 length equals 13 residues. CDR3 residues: CSVRGFANTEAFF. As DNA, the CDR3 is TGCAGCGTGAGGGGTTTTGCGAACACTGAAGCTTTCTTT.

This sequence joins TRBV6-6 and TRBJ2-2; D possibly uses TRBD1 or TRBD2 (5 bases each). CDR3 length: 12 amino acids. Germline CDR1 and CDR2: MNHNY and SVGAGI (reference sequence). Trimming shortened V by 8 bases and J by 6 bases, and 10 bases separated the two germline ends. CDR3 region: CASSGAPGELFF. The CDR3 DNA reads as TGTGCCAGCTCCGGGGCCCCCGGGGAGCTGTTTTTT.

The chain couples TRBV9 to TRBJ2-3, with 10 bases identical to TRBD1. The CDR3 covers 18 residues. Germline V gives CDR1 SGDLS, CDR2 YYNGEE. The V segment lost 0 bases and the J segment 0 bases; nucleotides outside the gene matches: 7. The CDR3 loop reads CASSVAVTGGGSTDTQYF. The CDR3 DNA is TGTGCCAGCAGCGTAGCTGTGACAGGGGGCGGGAGCACAGATACGCAGTATTTT.

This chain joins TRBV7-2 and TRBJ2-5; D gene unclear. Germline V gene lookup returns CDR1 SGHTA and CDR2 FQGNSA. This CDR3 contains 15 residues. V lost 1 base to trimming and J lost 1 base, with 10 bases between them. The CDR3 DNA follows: TGTGCCAGCAGCTTAGAGGGCCGCAGCCAAGAGACCCAGTACTTC. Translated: CASSLEGRSQETQYF.

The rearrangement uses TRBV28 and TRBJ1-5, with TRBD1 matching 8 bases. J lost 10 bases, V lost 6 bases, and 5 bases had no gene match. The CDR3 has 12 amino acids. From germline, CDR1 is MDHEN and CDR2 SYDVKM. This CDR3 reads CASRDRVLPQHF. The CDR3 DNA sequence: TGTGCCAGCAGGGACAGGGTATTACCCCAGCATTTT.

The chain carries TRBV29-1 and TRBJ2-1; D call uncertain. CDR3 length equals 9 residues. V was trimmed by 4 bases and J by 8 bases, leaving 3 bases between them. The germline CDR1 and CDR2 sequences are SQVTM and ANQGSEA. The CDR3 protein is CSVGYEQFF. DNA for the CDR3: TGCAGCGTTGGGTATGAGCAGTTCTTC.

CDR3 sequence: CASSHPGGQETQYF. CDR3 nucleotide sequence: TGCGCCAGCAGCCACCCTGGGGGGCAAGAGACCCAGTACTTC. The chain has TRBV4-1 and TRBJ2-5, with D possibly matching TRBD2 (6 bases). Germline V lookup: CDR1 MGHRA, CDR2 YSYEKL. V shed 3 bases and J shed 2 bases, with 10 bases lying between them. The length of the CDR3 is 14 residues.

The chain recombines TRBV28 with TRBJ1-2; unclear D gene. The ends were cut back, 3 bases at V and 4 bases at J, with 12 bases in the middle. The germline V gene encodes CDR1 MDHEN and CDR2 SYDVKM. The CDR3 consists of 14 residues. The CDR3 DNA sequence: TGTGCCAGCAGTTTGAACAACGGCTTCTATGGCTACACCTTC. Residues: CASSLNNGFYGYTF.

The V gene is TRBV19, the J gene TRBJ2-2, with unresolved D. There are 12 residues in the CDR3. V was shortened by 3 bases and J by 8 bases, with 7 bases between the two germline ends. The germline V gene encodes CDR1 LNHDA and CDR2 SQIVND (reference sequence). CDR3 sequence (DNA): TGTGCCAGTAGTATCTCCCCGGGGGAGCTGTTTTTT. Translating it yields CASSISPGELFF. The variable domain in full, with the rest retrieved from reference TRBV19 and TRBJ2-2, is DGGITQSPKYLFRKEGQNVTLSCEQNLNHDAMYWYRQDPGQGLRLIYYSQIVNDFQKGDIAEGYSVSREKKESFPLTVTSAQKNPTAFYLCASSISPGELFFGEGSRLTVL.

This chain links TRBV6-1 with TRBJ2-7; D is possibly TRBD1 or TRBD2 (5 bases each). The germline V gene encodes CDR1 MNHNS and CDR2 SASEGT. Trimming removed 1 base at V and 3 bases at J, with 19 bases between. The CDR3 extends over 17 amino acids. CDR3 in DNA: TGTGCCAGCAGTGAAGTGCTTAGTGGAAAGGGGAGCTACGAGCAGTACTTC. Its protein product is CASSEVLSGKGSYEQYF.

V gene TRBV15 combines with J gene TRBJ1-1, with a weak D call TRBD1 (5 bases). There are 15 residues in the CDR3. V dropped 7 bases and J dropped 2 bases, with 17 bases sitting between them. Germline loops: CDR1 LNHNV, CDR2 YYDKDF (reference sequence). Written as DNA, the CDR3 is TGTGCCACCAACACTTGGGGCGCGGGAAACACTGAAGCTTTCTTT. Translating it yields CATNTWGAGNTEAFF. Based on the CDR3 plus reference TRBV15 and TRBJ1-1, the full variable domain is DAMVIQNPRYQVTQFGKPVTLSCSQTLNHNVMYWYQQKSSQAPKLLFHYYDKDFNNEADTPDNFQSRRPNTSFCFLDIRSPGLGDTAMYLCATNTWGAGNTEAFFGQGTRLTVV.

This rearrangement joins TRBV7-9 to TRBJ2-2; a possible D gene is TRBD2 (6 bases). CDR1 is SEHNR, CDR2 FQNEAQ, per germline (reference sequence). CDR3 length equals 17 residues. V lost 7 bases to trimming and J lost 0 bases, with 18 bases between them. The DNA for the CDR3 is TGTGCCAGCACCCCAAAACGGGGACTTGCGAACACCGGGGAGCTGTTTTTT. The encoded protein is CASTPKRGLANTGELFF.